Presented here are 21 T cell receptor beta chains from one specimen sequenced in a study of metastatic and nonmetastatic thyroid tumors (dated by TCRdb to the early 2020s). None of the patients had been given any treatment before thyroid surgery. The library relied on PCR. Sequencer: Illumina HiSeq 4000. TCRdb's own reprocessing of the public reads used fastp at Q25 and MiXCR and kept productive beta chains. This sample holds 15,000 to 20,000 clones; approximately 29% were observed only once. The ten most abundant clones make up 25% of the sample. The sample comprised tumor tissue. These receptor sequences come from a male donor with papillary thyroid cancer or a benign thyroid nodule (not recorded which). Some clones in this sample may be carry-over from other donors' samples.

This clone was seen many times. V gene TRBV5-1 combines with J gene TRBJ1-1; D remains ambiguous. The germline V gene encodes CDR1 SGHRS and CDR2 YFSETQ. V lost 6 bases and J 1 base, leaving 7 bases between the germline ends. The CDR3 is 12 residues long. CDR3 residues: CASIGANTEAFF. DNA of the CDR3: TGCGCCAGCATCGGAGCGAACACTGAAGCTTTCTTT.

Judged by abundance, this clone is medium-sized. The chain employs TRBV27 and TRBJ1-6, with a tentative D call TRBD1 (5 bases). This CDR3 region has 16 residues. Trimming took 5 bases from V and 9 from J, leaving 20 bases between them. Germline V lookup: CDR1 MNHEY, CDR2 SMNVEV (reference sequence). This CDR3 reads CASSQLGGAKTSPLHF. CDR3 nucleotide sequence: TGTGCCAGCAGTCAACTGGGTGGGGCAAAAACTTCACCCCTCCACTTT.

The V gene is TRBV5-1, the J gene TRBJ2-7, with D unresolved. The CDR3 is 9 residues long. The germline V and J ends were trimmed by 5 bases and 5 bases, with 2 bases remaining between them. Germline assignment: CDR1 SGHRS and CDR2 YFSETQ. CDR3: CASSDEQYF. For the CDR3, the DNA is TGCGCCAGCAGTGACGAGCAGTACTTC.

V is TRBV12-3 or TRBV12-4 and J is TRBJ2-1, with 9 bases aligning to TRBD2. The CDR3 runs 14 residues. V lost 2 bases, J lost 6 bases, and 2 bases stayed unmatched. DNA of the CDR3: TGTGCCAGCAGTTTACGGACTAGCGCCAATGAGCAGTTCTTC. It is translated as CASSLRTSANEQFF.

Worth noting for this clone: The sample carries other DNA sequences with the same CDR3. The rearrangement uses TRBV12-5 and TRBJ2-7; D unclear. Deletions cut 9 bases from V and 3 bases from J, with 21 bases between. Germline-derived CDR1 and CDR2 are LGHNT and FRNRAP. The CDR3 is 15 residues long. The CDR3, as DNA: TGTGCTAGCACCAAATCCGGTACTCGGAACTACGAGCAGTACTTC. Its translation is CASTKSGTRNYEQYF.

This sequence joins TRBV27 and TRBJ1-5, with D uncertain. This CDR3 is built from 13 residues. From germline, CDR1 is MNHEY and CDR2 SMNVEV (reference sequence). V was pared by 6 bases and J by 5 bases, with 11 bases between. This CDR3 is CASRVDGYQPQHF. In DNA, the CDR3 is TGTGCCAGCAGGGTGGACGGATATCAGCCCCAGCATTTT.

This clone was counted between two and nine times. Because it lacks the conserved phenylalanine or tryptophan at the end, this CDR3 is likely a read error. The chain is built from TRBV5-1 and TRBJ1-5, with D perhaps TRBD1 (6 bases). Trimming stripped 7 bases from V and 0 bases from J, with 20 bases between. Per the germline V gene, CDR1 is SGHRS and CDR2 is YFSETQ. CDR3 size: 17 residues. The CDR3, as DNA: TGCGCCAGCGGCGCAGGGGTAGACAACCATAGCAATCAGCCCCAGCATCTT. As protein: CASGAGVDNHSNQPQHL.

J is TRBJ2-3 and V is TRBV29-1, with unresolved D. CDR3 length: 10 amino acids. The V gene's germline CDR1 is SQVTM and CDR2 ANQGSEA. Trimming cost V 7 bases and J 1 base, with 3 bases left between them. The CDR3 nucleotides read TGCAGCGGGGGCACAGATACGCAGTATTTT. The encoded protein is CSGGTDTQYF.

This clone is deemed medium-sized. This chain connects TRBV27 to TRBJ2-1; 11 nucleotides line up with TRBD2. The junction had 9 bases not matched to a gene; V was cut back by 0 bases and J by 2 bases. This CDR3 contains 19 residues. Germline V gene data show CDR1 as MNHEY and CDR2 as SMNVEV (reference sequence). The CDR3 DNA reads as TGTGCCAGCAGTTTATCGCCTAGCGGGGGGACGTCTCCCTACAATGAGCAGTTCTTC. It specifies CASSLSPSGGTSPYNEQFF.

In its sample, this clone was seen a few times. The chain has TRBV28 and TRBJ2-3; TRBD1 might be the D (6 bases). Germline V CDR1 and CDR2: MDHEN, SYDVKM. With 5 bases removed from V and 6 bases from J, the gap between germline ends came to 18 bases. The CDR3 covers 15 residues. The CDR3, as DNA: TGTGCCAGCAGTGCCCCCAGGGGCGCCTCTGATACGCAGTATTTT. Translated, it gives CASSAPRGASDTQYF.

There are many counts of this clone. This chain links TRBV5-1 with TRBJ2-1; unclear D gene. V lost 0 bases, J lost 10 bases, and 17 bases lay in between. Germline CDR1 and CDR2: SGHRS and YFSETQ. This CDR3 is 15 amino acids long. The DNA for the CDR3 is TGCGCCAGCAGCTTGGAGGCCCTGTCTATCGGGGAGCAGTTCTTC. Protein: CASSLEALSIGEQFF.

This chain joins TRBV18 and TRBJ1-1; a possible D gene is TRBD1 (5 bases). From germline, CDR1 is KGHSH and CDR2 LQKENI. With 0 bases removed from V and 5 bases from J, the gap between germline ends came to 13 bases. The CDR3 is 15 residues long. The CDR3 region has the DNA TGTGCCAGCTCACCACCTGGGGCAATTGGGACTGAAGCTTTCTTT. This gives the protein CASSPPGAIGTEAFF.

Many counts were recorded for this clone. V is TRBV10-3 and J is TRBJ2-3, with D hard to call. V was shortened by 6 bases and J by 5 bases, with 12 bases between the two germline ends. The CDR3 length is 13 residues. The V gene's germline CDR1 is ENHRY and CDR2 SYGVKD. CDR3 DNA sequence: TGTGCCATCAGCATGCAGGATCAAGATACGCAGTATTTT. Encoded protein: CAISMQDQDTQYF.

This clone has just a few counts. V gene TRBV19 combines with J gene TRBJ2-7; a possible D gene is TRBD2 (6 bases). V lost 5 bases to trimming and J lost 7 bases, with 15 bases between them. Germline V gene data show CDR1 as LNHDA and CDR2 as SQIVND (reference sequence). CDR3 size: 13 residues. CDR3 protein: CASSAGTAFEQYF. For the CDR3, the DNA is TGTGCCAGTAGTGCCGGGACTGCGTTTGAGCAGTACTTC. Full variable domain (missing parts from reference TRBV19 and TRBJ2-7): DGGITQSPKYLFRKEGQNVTLSCEQNLNHDAMYWYRQDPGQGLRLIYYSQIVNDFQKGDIAEGYSVSREKKESFPLTVTSAQKNPTAFYLCASSAGTAFEQYFGPGTRLTVT.

The J gene is TRBJ2-2, the V gene TRBV20-1; 7 nucleotides agree with TRBD1. The CDR3 covers 17 residues. The J segment lost 2 bases and the V segment lost 2 bases, leaving 11 bases of the junction unmatched. The germline gives CDR1 DFQATT, CDR2 SNEGSKA (reference sequence). CDR3: CSARSTGSRGNTGELFF. In nucleotides, the CDR3 is TGCAGTGCTAGATCGACAGGGTCGAGGGGAAACACCGGGGAGCTGTTTTTT.

A remark on this clone: It may be a read error: a sequence one base away is much more abundant. Here the CDR3 DNA reads TGTGCCAGCACCGACACCGGGGATGAGCAGTTCTTC. It is translated as CASTDTGDEQFF. V usage is TRBV12-3 or TRBV12-4 and J usage is TRBJ2-1, with D possibly being TRBD2 (5 bases). The CDR3 is 12 residues long. Trimming left V 7 bases short and J 8 bases short, with 12 bases between.

By share, this clone ranks as medium-sized. This chain uses TRBV6-1 with TRBJ1-5, with D possibly TRBD1 on 5 matching bases. The germline V and J ends were trimmed by 4 bases and 1 base, with 11 bases remaining between them. CDR3 length: 15 residues. Germline values: CDR1 MNHNS, CDR2 SASEGT. The CDR3 bases are TGTGCCAGCAGTGCCGCGTGGGGCAGCAATCAGCCCCAGCATTTT. It yields the protein CASSAAWGSNQPQHF.

This clone was observed many times. In DNA form, the CDR3 reads TGCAGTGCTAGCGACGAATGGGACGGGGACACCGGGGAGCTGTTTTTT. Residues: CSASDEWDGDTGELFF. The V call is TRBV20-1, the J call TRBJ2-2; D is possibly TRBD1 or TRBD2 (5 bases each). From germline, CDR1 is DFQATT and CDR2 SNEGSKA (reference sequence). The germline V and J ends were trimmed by 3 bases and 3 bases, with 17 bases remaining between them. The CDR3 spans 16 residues.

This clone was observed many times. The rearrangement uses TRBV19 and TRBJ2-3; the D gene could be TRBD1 or TRBD2 (5 bases each). V lost 3 bases and J lost 4, with 20 bases in between. The germline V gene encodes CDR1 LNHDA and CDR2 SQIVND (reference sequence). The CDR3 consists of 17 residues. CDR3: CASSILGGIERADTQYF. CDR3 nucleotide sequence: TGTGCCAGTAGTATTCTTGGGGGAATTGAAAGGGCAGATACGCAGTATTTT.

The V call is TRBV7-8, the J call TRBJ2-1; TRBD2 aligns across 8 bases. The CDR3 is 15 residues long. Germline-derived CDR1 and CDR2 are SGHVS and FQNEAQ. The J segment lost 7 bases and the V segment lost 3 bases, leaving 8 bases of the junction unmatched. CDR3 loop: CASSFPSGYQNEQFF. Written as DNA, the CDR3 is TGTGCCAGCAGCTTCCCTAGCGGGTATCAGAATGAGCAGTTCTTC.

This clone was seen repeatedly, ten times or more. With a much larger clone just one base away, this may be a read error. The chain employs TRBV20-1 and TRBJ1-2, with 8 positions matching TRBD1. The germline V gene has CDR1 DFQATT and CDR2 SNEGSKA (reference sequence). CDR3 length: 16 residues. CDR3 sequence (DNA): TGCAGTGCTAGAGATCCGAGAGAAGGCAGGGGGCTTGGCCACACCTTC. Translated: CSARDPREGRGLGHTF.